The rows below give T cell receptor beta chains drawn from one sample of a study of response to subunit inactivated influenza vaccine. TCRdb reprocessed the RT-PCR reads via MiXCR and lists one record per CDR3 protein. The sample has more than 400,000 distinct CDR3 sequences, 10% to 11% seen once. This sample comprised PBMCs from blood, obtained more than 35 days after vaccination. The receptors were sampled from a man aged 45-65 years who received an inactivated influenza vaccine. CDR3s include the opening cysteine and the closing phenylalanine or tryptophan. A D gene is named only where the DNA matches it firmly. Clone size is given for some rows only: seen once, a few or many times, or a class if the clone is expanded.

size,D,J,V,CDR3,DNA
few,.,TRBJ2-3,TRBV20-1,CSASGTGNTDTQYF,TGCAGTGCTAGTGGCACGGGTAACACAGATACGCAGTATTTT
many,.,TRBJ1-1,TRBV5-5,CASSLVGWESFF,TGTGCCAGCAGCTTGGTAGGATGGGAATCTTTCTTT
many,.,TRBJ2-5,TRBV20-1,CSGEGATETQYF,TGCAGTGGGGAAGGGGCCACAGAGACCCAGTACTTC
few,TRBD1,TRBJ2-7,TRBV5-1,CASSMDRVYEQYF,TGCGCCAGCAGTATGGACAGGGTCTACGAGCAGTACTTC
many,.,TRBJ1-6,TRBV20-1,CSANPDINSPLHF,TGCAGTGCTAATCCGGATATTAATTCACCCCTCCACTTT
few,.,TRBJ2-4,TRBV7-9,CASSLAGGWNIQYF,TGTGCCAGCAGCTTAGCCGGGGGCTGGAACATTCAGTACTTC
.,.,TRBJ2-2,TRBV20-1,CSAIPPGTGELFF,TGCAGTGCTATACCGCCCGGCACCGGGGAGCTGTTTTTT
many,TRBD1,TRBJ1-1,TRBV29-1,CSVERSPGQEAFF,TGCAGCGTTGAAAGGAGTCCGGGACAGGAAGCTTTCTTT
.,.,TRBJ2-3,TRBV10-3,CAISVQGPAGDTQYF,TGTGCCATCAGTGTACAGGGACCGGCCGGAGATACGCAGTATTTT
few,TRBD2,TRBJ2-7,TRBV5-1,CASSSRMITSGVSYEQYF,TGCGCCAGCAGCTCCAGAATGATAACTAGCGGGGTTTCCTACGAGCAGTACTTC
.,TRBD1,TRBJ2-1,TRBV6-1,CASSAGTEIHEQFF,TGTGCCAGCAGTGCCGGGACAGAAATTCATGAGCAGTTCTTC
.,TRBD2,TRBJ2-3,TRBV6-1,CASSEPLRLAENTDTQYF,TGTGCCAGCAGCGAACCTCTTAGACTAGCGGAAAACACAGATACGCAGTATTTT
.,TRBD2,TRBJ2-5,TRBV2,CASKRGGQETQYF,TGTGCCAGCAAGCGGGGGGGCCAAGAGACCCAGTACTTC
few,TRBD2,TRBJ2-7,TRBV7-8,CASSPSGRGIYEQYF,TGTGCCAGCAGCCCTAGCGGGAGAGGGATCTACGAGCAGTACTTC
many,TRBD1,TRBJ2-1,TRBV12-3/TRBV12-4,CASSPTDRGPYNEQFF,TGTGCCAGCAGTCCGACAGACAGGGGGCCGTACAATGAGCAGTTCTTC
few,TRBD2,TRBJ2-1,TRBV20-1,CSATHAAGKYNEQFF,TGCAGTGCTACCCACGCAGCGGGGAAATACAATGAGCAGTTCTTC
few,.,TRBJ2-3,TRBV11-2,CASSLDRFTDTQYF,TGTGCCAGCAGCTTAGATCGGTTCACAGATACGCAGTATTTT
.,.,TRBJ2-5,TRBV20-1,CSARDRGPQDTQETQYF,TGCAGTGCTAGAGATCGTGGGCCACAGGATACTCAAGAGACCCAGTACTTC
many,.,TRBJ2-7,TRBV5-1,CASRRTAASYEQYF,TGCGCCAGCAGGAGGACCGCCGCCTCCTACGAGCAGTACTTC
.,TRBD2,TRBJ2-7,TRBV20-1,CSARVLAGDDPYEQYF,TGCAGTGCTAGAGTTTTAGCGGGGGATGACCCCTACGAGCAGTACTTC
many,.,TRBJ2-7,TRBV5-6,CASSRRQSDEQYF,TGTGCCAGCAGCCGGAGACAGTCTGACGAGCAGTACTTC
.,TRBD1,TRBJ2-7,TRBV20-1,CSAATGAYEQYF,TGCAGTGCTGCTACAGGGGCCTACGAGCAGTACTTC
.,.,TRBJ2-7,TRBV10-1,CASSDRGPGDEQYF,TGCGCCAGCAGTGACCGCGGACCGGGAGACGAGCAGTACTTC
.,.,TRBJ1-1,TRBV6-5,CASSYSRGGTEAFF,TGTGCCAGCAGTTACTCGCGGGGTGGGACTGAAGCTTTCTTT
many,.,TRBJ2-1,TRBV20-1,CSAGRGPSYNEQFF,TGCAGTGCTGGCCGGGGGCCCTCCTACAATGAGCAGTTCTTC
many,.,TRBJ1-2,TRBV5-1,CASSLDKYGYTF,TGCGCCAGCAGCCTCGACAAGTATGGCTACACCTTC
few,TRBD1,TRBJ2-7,TRBV6-2/TRBV6-3,CASSYLGQGDYEQYF,TGTGCCAGCAGTTATTTGGGACAGGGAGACTACGAGCAGTACTTC
.,.,TRBJ2-7,TRBV28,CASTYGTGGEQYF,TGTGCCAGCACTTATGGTACAGGAGGGGAGCAGTACTTC
.,.,TRBJ1-4,TRBV20-1,CSYLHPTNEKLFF,TGCAGTTACCTTCATCCAACTAATGAAAAACTGTTTTTT
many,TRBD2,TRBJ2-1,TRBV29-1,CSVEKRLASYNEQFF,TGCAGCGTTGAGAAGCGACTAGCTTCCTACAATGAGCAGTTCTTC
few,.,TRBJ1-5,TRBV2,CASRDGQIGQPQHF,TGTGCCAGCAGGGACGGACAAATAGGACAGCCCCAGCATTTT
.,TRBD2,TRBJ2-3,TRBV6-2/TRBV6-3,CASKLAGGTDTQYF,TGTGCCAGCAAACTAGCGGGGGGCACAGATACGCAGTATTTT
.,.,TRBJ1-4,TRBV6-1,CASRPVDPSEKLFF,TGTGCCAGTCGACCAGTCGACCCTTCGGAAAAACTGTTTTTT
.,TRBD1,TRBJ1-5,TRBV12-3/TRBV12-4,CASSLAQGAGNQPQHF,TGTGCCAGCAGTTTAGCTCAGGGGGCTGGCAATCAGCCCCAGCATTTT
.,TRBD2,TRBJ2-1,TRBV7-2,CASSSPLAGGPYNEQFF,TGTGCCAGCAGCTCCCCCCTAGCGGGAGGGCCCTACAATGAGCAGTTCTTC
few,.,TRBJ1-1,TRBV9,CASSPNREGNTEAFF,TGTGCCAGCAGCCCCAACAGGGAGGGGAACACTGAAGCTTTCTTT
.,.,TRBJ2-7,TRBV27,CACSLSGRVGYEQYF,TGTGCCTGCAGTTTATCAGGCAGGGTGGGCTACGAGCAGTACTTC
many,TRBD1,TRBJ2-5,TRBV20-1,CSARETGLTQYF,TGCAGTGCTAGAGAGACAGGGCTGACCCAGTACTTC
.,.,TRBJ1-6,TRBV4-2,CASSPLDPKDNSPLHF,TGTGCCAGCAGCCCGTTGGACCCAAAGGATAATTCACCCCTCCACTTT
.,TRBD2,TRBJ2-2,TRBV12-3/TRBV12-4,CASSTSGGLNTGELFF,TGTGCCAGCAGTACTAGCGGGGGGCTCAACACCGGGGAGCTGTTTTTT
.,.,TRBJ2-2,TRBV18,CASSPMGWNTGELFF,TGTGCCAGCTCACCGATGGGGTGGAACACCGGGGAGCTGTTTTTT
.,TRBD2,TRBJ2-1,TRBV7-9,CASSSIAGVDEQFF,TGTGCCAGCAGCTCTATAGCGGGAGTCGATGAGCAGTTCTTC
few,.,TRBJ1-2,TRBV20-1,CSASLSRGGGYTF,TGCAGTGCTAGTTTGAGCAGGGGCGGTGGCTACACCTTC
few,TRBD2,TRBJ2-7,TRBV7-2,CASSLMSGGASEQYF,TGTGCCAGCAGCTTAATGAGCGGGGGGGCCTCAGAGCAGTACTTC
many,.,TRBJ2-7,TRBV28,CASSAYGGSYEQYF,TGTGCCAGCAGTGCGTACGGGGGCTCCTACGAGCAGTACTTC
few,TRBD2,TRBJ2-3,TRBV7-2,CASSPGLARGRYTQYF,TGTGCCAGCAGCCCGGGACTAGCTCGGGGGAGGTATACGCAGTATTTT
.,.,TRBJ2-7,TRBV7-9,CASSFTYPTGYEQYF,TGTGCCAGCAGCTTTACTTACCCGACAGGCTACGAGCAGTACTTC
few,TRBD1,TRBJ2-2,TRBV29-1,CSVEGGTGQPGLGSGELFF,TGCAGCGTTGAAGGGGGGACAGGTCAACCGGGACTGGGGTCCGGGGAGCTGTTTTTT
few,.,TRBJ2-5,TRBV15,CATSREDLQETQYF,TGTGCCACCAGCAGAGAGGACTTGCAAGAGACCCAGTACTTC
.,.,TRBJ1-5,TRBV6-5,CASSYLGQNQPQHF,TGTGCCAGCAGTTATCTAGGACAGAATCAGCCCCAGCATTTT
few,TRBD1,TRBJ2-5,TRBV24-1,CATSELGQGQETQYF,TGTGCCACCAGTGAACTTGGACAGGGACAAGAGACCCAGTACTTC
few,.,TRBJ2-7,TRBV6-5,CASSYSSGRTSYEQYF,TGTGCCAGCAGTTACTCGAGCGGCAGGACCTCCTACGAGCAGTACTTC
.,.,TRBJ2-5,TRBV20-1,CSAMRGQETQYF,TGCAGTGCTATGCGGGGACAAGAGACCCAGTACTTC
.,.,TRBJ1-2,TRBV7-9,CASRNRQGSGYTF,TGTGCCAGCAGAAACCGTCAGGGGTCTGGCTACACCTTC
.,TRBD1,TRBJ2-3,TRBV29-1,CSVEIQGAGTDTQYF,TGCAGCGTTGAGATCCAGGGGGCAGGCACAGATACGCAGTATTTT
many,TRBD2,TRBJ2-3,TRBV7-9,CASSLTSGRMDTQYF,TGTGCCAGCAGCTTAACTAGCGGGAGAATGGATACGCAGTATTTT
few,.,TRBJ2-7,TRBV7-9,CASSQPDRSYEQYF,TGTGCCAGCAGCCAACCAGACAGGTCCTACGAGCAGTACTTC
many,.,TRBJ2-1,TRBV29-1,CSAPTGGGSYNEQFF,TGCAGCGCCCCAACAGGTGGGGGCTCCTACAATGAGCAGTTCTTC
.,.,TRBJ2-2,TRBV5-5,CASSLYGRGRTGELFF,TGTGCCAGCAGCTTATATGGGCGGGGGCGCACCGGGGAGCTGTTTTTT
few,.,TRBJ2-7,TRBV20-1,CSAPRDLWEQYF,TGCAGTGCTCCCCGGGATCTTTGGGAGCAGTACTTC